Given below is one TCR beta chain in context. Germline CDR1 and CDR2: SGHTA and FQGNSA. V was pared by 10 bases and J by 4 bases, with 12 bases between. The CDR3 length is 12 residues. These data come from a study of T cell responses to AZD1222 COVID-19 vaccine. Clones were read by immunoSEQ multiplex PCR, and TCRdb kept only the in-frame ones, dropping some. The table records roughly 50,000 clones, more than 80% of them present only once. V and J are TRBV7-2 and TRBJ2-3; no clear D gene. Sample: peripheral blood, taken 28 days after the second AZD1222 dose. The receptor comes from an adult who received the AZD1222 COVID-19 vaccine. CDR3 in amino acids: CATAPASDTQYF. The CDR3 region has the DNA TGTGCCACCGCCCCGGCGTCAGATACGCAGTATTTT.